A single T cell receptor (beta chain) is shown here with its context. Its antigen remains unidentified. This sample was included in a study of cytomegalovirus exposure and HLA in healthy donors. PCR primers comprised 60 Vbeta and 13 Jbeta primers. Clones were read by immunoSEQ multiplex PCR, and TCRdb kept only the in-frame ones, dropping some. Of 200,000 to 250,000 clones listed, around 77% were seen once; the top ten hold just under 3%. Healthy bone marrow donors made up the donors. The CDR3 spans 13 residues. The germline gives CDR1 GTSNPN, CDR2 SVGIG (reference sequence). Trimming cost V 5 bases and J 7 bases; bases outside gene matches: 10. Regarding the study as a whole: Rare TCR sequences predominated, though certain public TCRs were found in many donors. Highest at DRB1 and lowest at HLA-C, TCR association rates differed among HLA loci in a later analysis. The study recorded 150 to 200 TCR beta chains that were cytomegalovirus-associated.

The sequenced material came from PBMCs. The chain has TRBV30 and TRBJ2-5; 7 bases are a match to TRBD1. The sequence was collected from a woman aged 25 to 45 in good health and CMV-seronegative. CDR3 DNA: TGTGCCTGGGCCAGGGGGACATTCGGGACCCAGTACTTC. Its protein is CAWARGTFGTQYF.